This record concerns one TCR beta chain sequence. This table comes from immunoSEQ multiplex PCR, and its TCRdb copy is limited to in-frame clones, with some not included. The sample lists about 110,000 clones; approximately 84% were seen once. The sample is drawn from a study of T cell responses to AZD1222 COVID-19 vaccine. Germline V gene data show CDR1 as SGHTA and CDR2 as FQGNSA. Trimming removed 4 bases from V and 2 bases from J; junction bases left unmatched: 5. The CDR3 has 15 amino acids. The receptor's source is an adult in good health. The genes are TRBV7-2 and TRBJ1-2; 9 positions agree with TRBD1. Here the sequenced sample was peripheral blood, taken on day 0 of AZD1222 vaccination. The CDR3 sequence: CASSSPGQGNYGYTF. The CDR3 DNA sequence: TGTGCCAGCAGCTCGCCGGGACAGGGAAACTATGGCTACACCTTC.